This T cell receptor beta chain appears in the sequencing data of a study of T cells in Graves' hyperthyroidism and ophthalmopathy. Uncontrolled infection, other autoimmune disease, pregnancy or lactation disqualified patients from enrolment. For the diagnoses, clinical symptoms, serum thyroxine and TRAb, thyroid ultrasound and orbital computed tomography were used. Worth noting for this clonotype: Its specificity is not known.

V lost 4 bases to trimming and J lost 3 bases, with 7 bases between them. This CDR3 comprises 12 residues. Germline-derived CDR1 and CDR2 are SGDLS and YYNGEE. Study results and limitations: Most clonotypes that expanded in the thyroid above 0.001 also showed up in blood. Ophthalmopathy was distinguished from stable hyperthyroidism by 13 V-J signatures.

RNA transcripts provided the source from which TCR beta CDR3 regions were amplified. With the HTBI primer set, the TCR CDR3 went through a first round of RT-PCR. One entry per CDR3 protein, called by TCRdb with MiXCR from the multiplex PCR reads. The sample includes a few hundred thousand distinct CDR3 sequences, 35% to 55% of them seen just once. This clonotype was obtained from an adult woman with Graves' disease, either hyperthyroidism or ophthalmopathy (not recorded which). The rearrangement joins TRBV9 to TRBJ1-1; D is unresolved. The specimen sequenced was peripheral blood or thyroid tissue (not recorded which). Here the CDR3 reads CASSNSDTEAFF. The CDR3 nucleotides are TGTGCCAGCAGCAACTCCGACACTGAAGCTTTCTTT.